Listed below are T cell receptor beta chains from one sample, sequenced in a study of spatial heterogeneity in lung cancer. TCRdb re-called the 5' RACE reads with MiXCR, one entry per CDR3 protein. The table shows fewer than 15,000 distinct CDR3 sequences, with over 3% occurring only once. This specimen was lung tumor tissue, taken at surgery. All receptors derive from a male donor with early-stage non-small cell lung cancer. Both conserved end residues are part of each CDR3. D genes are given only for firm matches. Clone size, where shown, is once, few, many, or a class for clones that have expanded.

- | TRBJ2-2 | TRBV9 | 15 | many | CASSVNTLGTGELFF | TGTGCCAGCAGCGTAAACACCCTGGGGACCGGGGAGCTGTTTTTT
- | TRBJ2-3 | TRBV27 | 15 | few | CASSGPWPGRDTQYF | TGTGCCAGCAGTGGACCGTGGCCCGGGCGGGATACGCAGTATTTT
- | TRBJ2-5 | TRBV7-2 | 14 | many | CASSLGPTGETQYF | TGTGCCAGCAGCTTAGGGCCAACAGGGGAGACCCAGTACTTC
- | TRBJ1-2 | TRBV20-1 | 13 | many | CSPTGGVEVGYTF | TGCAGCCCAACGGGCGGTGTCGAAGTAGGCTACACCTTC
- | TRBJ2-6 | TRBV5-1 | 14 | - | CASSLVPEPLEAAF | TGCGCCAGCAGCTTGGTTCCGGAGCCCCTGGAGGCGGCTTTC
- | TRBJ1-1 | TRBV7-8 | 14 | - | CASSSGGGRTEAFF | TGTGCCAGCAGCTCTGGAGGGGGGAGGACTGAAGCTTTCTTT
- | TRBJ1-4 | TRBV4-3 | 19 | few | CASSQDRVGQGRTNEKLFF | TGCGCCAGCAGCCAAGATCGGGTCGGGCAGGGGCGGACTAATGAAAAACTGTTTTTT
- | TRBJ1-4 | TRBV19 | 15 | medium-sized | CASSHFRWYGEKLFF | TGTGCCAGTAGTCACTTCCGGTGGTACGGTGAAAAACTGTTTTTT
- | TRBJ1-1 | TRBV5-1 | 14 | many | CASSSPDTNTEAFF | TGCGCCAGCAGCTCCCCAGATACGAACACTGAAGCTTTCTTT
- | TRBJ1-1 | TRBV15 | 16 | many | CATSRSGTVESTEAFF | TGTGCCACCAGCAGATCCGGGACGGTGGAGAGCACTGAAGCTTTCTTT
TRBD2 | TRBJ2-7 | TRBV5-6 | 13 | many | CASSFGGAYEQYF | TGTGCCAGCAGCTTTGGGGGGGCCTACGAGCAGTACTTC
- | TRBJ2-2 | TRBV7-6 | 16 | many | CASSPKVQGKVGELFF | TGTGCCAGCAGCCCTAAAGTGCAGGGAAAGGTCGGGGAGCTGTTTTTT
- | TRBJ2-2 | TRBV6-6 | 15 | many | CASSYTTANTGELFF | TGTGCCAGCAGTTACACGACAGCGAACACCGGGGAGCTGTTTTTT
TRBD1 | TRBJ2-7 | TRBV5-1 | 16 | many | CASSPRDSDVSYEQYF | TGCGCCAGCAGCCCCCGGGACAGCGACGTCTCCTACGAGCAGTACTTC
TRBD2 | TRBJ2-3 | TRBV27 | 18 | many | CASSAHLLAGGLTDTQYF | TGTGCCAGCAGTGCGCACCTACTAGCGGGGGGCCTCACAGATACGCAGTATTTT
TRBD2 | TRBJ2-3 | TRBV20-1 | 13 | many | CSATSGGADTQYF | TGCAGTGCTACTAGCGGGGGGGCAGATACGCAGTATTTT
- | TRBJ1-6 | TRBV12-3/TRBV12-4 | 14 | many | CASRPNTRSSPLHF | TGTGCCAGCCGCCCAAATACCCGGAGTTCACCCCTCCACTTT
- | TRBJ1-6 | TRBV6-1 | 16 | many | CASSGILGTVPSPLHF | TGTGCCAGCAGTGGTATCCTCGGAACTGTCCCTTCACCCCTCCACTTT
- | TRBJ2-7 | TRBV25-1 | 12 | many | CASSDLSYEQYF | TGTGCCAGCAGTGACCTTTCCTACGAGCAGTACTTC
- | TRBJ2-1 | TRBV7-2 | 15 | many | CASSLTGASWNEQFF | TGTGCCAGCAGCTTAACGGGGGCCTCTTGGAATGAGCAGTTCTTC
- | TRBJ1-2 | TRBV7-2 | 12 | many | CASSLDGNGYTF | TGTGCCAGCAGCTTAGATGGAAATGGCTACACCTTC
TRBD1 | TRBJ1-5 | TRBV6-5 | 15 | many | CASSLGTGTNQPQHF | TGTGCCAGCAGCCTCGGGACAGGGACTAATCAGCCCCAGCATTTT
TRBD1 | TRBJ1-6 | TRBV2 | 14 | many | CASRRTGAESPLHF | TGTGCCAGCAGAAGGACAGGGGCGGAGTCACCCCTCCACTTT
- | TRBJ2-1 | TRBV7-8 | 14 | many | CASSPQGPYNEQFF | TGTGCCAGCAGCCCTCAGGGGCCGTACAATGAGCAGTTCTTC
- | TRBJ2-6 | TRBV14 | 16 | - | CASKLGGNSGANVLTF | TGTGCCAGCAAGTTGGGAGGCAACTCTGGGGCCAACGTCCTGACTTTC
TRBD1 | TRBJ1-2 | TRBV27 | 14 | medium-sized | CASSFSQGANGYTF | TGTGCCAGCAGTTTCTCACAGGGGGCTAATGGCTACACCTTC
- | TRBJ2-1 | TRBV6-5 | 14 | many | CASSSRDHYNEQFF | TGTGCCAGCAGCAGCCGGGACCATTACAATGAGCAGTTCTTC
- | TRBJ1-2 | TRBV20-1 | 14 | - | CSASPGWANYGDTF | TGCAGTGCTAGCCCAGGGTGGGCCAACTATGGCGACACCTTC
TRBD1 | TRBJ2-3 | TRBV6-6 | 12 | many | CAGGQGSDTQYF | TGTGCCGGAGGACAGGGGTCAGATACGCAGTATTTT
- | TRBJ2-1 | TRBV7-2 | 15 | - | CASSSGRRVVSEQFF | TGTGCCAGCAGCTCCGGAAGGCGCGTAGTCAGTGAGCAGTTCTTC
TRBD2 | TRBJ2-5 | TRBV15 | 16 | many | CATRRGLAGAQETQYF | TGTGCCACCAGGAGGGGTCTAGCGGGCGCCCAAGAGACCCAGTACTTC
- | TRBJ1-5 | TRBV7-9 | 12 | many | CASSLDLQPQHF | TGTGCCAGCAGCTTAGATCTTCAGCCCCAGCATTTT
- | TRBJ1-4 | TRBV6-5 | 15 | medium-sized | CASSPLAPTNEKLFF | TGTGCCAGCAGCCCTTTGGCACCAACTAATGAAAAACTGTTTTTT
- | TRBJ1-2 | TRBV20-1 | 14 | - | CSAFKDFCTYGYTF | TGCAGTGCCTTTAAAGACTTTTGTACCTATGGCTACACCTTC
- | TRBJ2-1 | TRBV5-1 | 13 | many | CASSLVGSNEQFF | TGCGCCAGCAGCTTGGTAGGGAGCAATGAGCAGTTCTTC
- | TRBJ2-3 | TRBV7-9 | 14 | medium-sized | CASSSKQGTDTQYF | TGTGCCAGCAGCTCGAAACAGGGCACAGATACGCAGTATTTT
- | TRBJ2-3 | TRBV20-1 | 14 | medium-sized | CSPKDRIRTDTQYF | TGCAGTCCCAAAGACAGGATCCGCACAGATACGCAGTATTTT
- | TRBJ2-3 | TRBV3-1 | 15 | medium-sized | CASSQRRLYTDTQYF | TGTGCCAGCAGCCAAAGACGCCTATACACAGATACGCAGTATTTT
- | TRBJ2-2 | TRBV6-2/TRBV6-3 | 15 | many | CASSNGGQNTGELFF | TGTGCCAGCAGCAATGGGGGACAAAACACCGGGGAGCTGTTTTTT
- | TRBJ2-1 | TRBV7-8 | 12 | few | CASRICNNEQFF | TGTGCCAGCAGGATATGCAACAATGAGCAGTTCTTC
TRBD1 | TRBJ1-6 | TRBV7-6 | 14 | many | CASSRLQGHSPLHF | TGTGCCAGCAGCCGACTACAGGGGCATTCACCCCTCCACTTT
- | TRBJ2-5 | TRBV29-1 | 14 | many | CSVESDGREETQYF | TGCAGCGTTGAATCTGACGGACGAGAAGAGACCCAGTACTTC
- | TRBJ2-4 | TRBV20-1 | 16 | many | CSARDGRVATKNIQYF | TGCAGTGCTAGAGATGGCAGGGTGGCAACCAAAAACATTCAGTACTTC
TRBD2 | TRBJ2-1 | TRBV3-1 | 18 | medium-sized | CASSPSQIGGGARNEQFF | TGTGCCAGCAGCCCTTCTCAGATTGGCGGGGGGGCCAGGAATGAGCAGTTCTTC
- | TRBJ1-6 | TRBV4-3 | 15 | many | CASSQVRVGNSPLHF | TGCGCCAGCAGCCAAGTTAGGGTCGGGAATTCACCCCTCCACTTT
- | TRBJ1-1 | TRBV7-2 | 14 | many | CASSFGAERTEAFF | TGTGCCAGCAGCTTTGGGGCGGAGAGGACTGAAGCTTTCTTT
TRBD1 | TRBJ2-1 | TRBV7-2 | 14 | many | CASSSGTEYNEQFF | TGTGCCAGCAGCTCGGGGACAGAATACAATGAGCAGTTCTTC
TRBD2 | TRBJ2-3 | TRBV7-8 | 16 | many | CASSGRTSGSTDTQYF | TGTGCCAGCAGCGGACGGACTAGCGGCAGCACAGATACGCAGTATTTT
TRBD2 | TRBJ2-1 | TRBV5-1 | 16 | many | CASSFSSSGSRNEQFF | TGCGCCAGCAGCTTCTCCTCTAGCGGGAGCCGAAATGAGCAGTTCTTC
TRBD1 | TRBJ1-1 | TRBV7-8 | 16 | many | CASSLVLDRVNTEAFF | TGTGCCAGCAGCTTAGTATTGGACAGGGTGAACACTGAAGCTTTCTTT
- | TRBJ1-1 | TRBV5-1 | 12 | many | CASSPRGTEAFF | TGCGCCAGCAGCCCTAGGGGGACTGAAGCTTTCTTT
TRBD2 | TRBJ2-3 | TRBV20-1 | 16 | many | CSASPQAGGRPDTQYF | TGCAGTGCTTCACCCCAAGCGGGAGGGAGGCCAGATACGCAGTATTTT
- | TRBJ1-2 | TRBV6-5 | 14 | - | CASSPGGDLRGYNF | TGTGCCAGCAGCCCCGGGGGGGACTTGAGGGGCTACAACTTC
- | TRBJ2-1 | TRBV12-3/TRBV12-4 | 15 | many | CASTGGAPAGNEQFF | TGTGCCAGCACCGGTGGGGCTCCCGCTGGCAATGAGCAGTTCTTC